The rows below give T cell receptor beta chains drawn from one sample of a study of siplizumab effects on memory and regulatory T cells. Profiling relied on immunoSEQ multiplex PCR, and the TCRdb table lists in-frame clones only, not all of them. The sample carries about 120,000 clones, over 85% recorded once. Sequenced material: non-Treg CD4+ T cells sorted from blood. These receptors were taken from a human donor in good health. The CDR3 runs from the conserved cysteine through the conserved F or W. Fields, in order: clone size, V gene, J gene, D gene, CDR3 DNA, CDR3 protein. The D gene is left open where the match is weak. Not every row has a clone size; where given, it reads once, few, many or a size class.

.	TRBV9	TRBJ1-4	.	TGTGCCAGCAGCGAGCGGACAACAACTAATGAAAAACTGTTTTTT	CASSERTTTNEKLFF
.	TRBV5-4	TRBJ2-7	TRBD2	TGTGCCAGCAGCTTGGCCATACCTAGCGGGGGCAAGCCCTACGAGCAGTACTTC	CASSLAIPSGGKPYEQYF
.	TRBV10-1	TRBJ1-4	TRBD1	TGCGCCAGCAGTGAGCTAGCGGACAGGGGAATGCTTAAACTGTTTTTT	CASSELADRGMLKLFF
.	TRBV15	TRBJ2-1	TRBD2	TGTGCCACCAGCAGAAGTCGGGGGACTACACAATATGAGCAGTTCTTC	CATSRSRGTTQYEQFF
.	TRBV13	TRBJ2-2	.	TGTGCCAGCAGCTTTGGAGGTAGTGAAGGAGAAATCGGGGAGCTGTTTTTT	CASSFGGSEGEIGELFF
.	TRBV5-1	TRBJ2-4	TRBD2	TGCGCCAGCAGACTAGCGGGACTAGCCAAAAACATTCAGTACTTC	CASRLAGLAKNIQYF
.	TRBV6-5	TRBJ2-1	TRBD2	TGTGCCAGCAGTTTACGACTAGCGGGGTACAATGAGCAGTTCTTC	CASSLRLAGYNEQFF
.	TRBV2	TRBJ2-5	.	TGTGCCAGCAGTGAAGTTGGACGACAAGAGACCCAGTACTTC	CASSEVGRQETQYF
.	TRBV21-1	TRBJ1-5	.	TGTGCCAGCAGCAAAGAACAGATCAATCAGCCCCAGCATTTT	CASSKEQINQPQHF
few	TRBV28	TRBJ1-6	.	TGTGCCAGCGCTCGGACCCTAAATTCACCCCTCCACTTT	CASARTLNSPLHF
.	TRBV11-3	TRBJ2-3	.	TGTGCCAGCAGCTTACACAGACTAGCAGATACGCAGTATTTT	CASSLHRLADTQYF
.	TRBV5-6	TRBJ1-1	TRBD1	TGTGCCAGCAGACAGGGGATCGACACTGAAGCTTTCTTT	CASRQGIDTEAFF
.	TRBV5-6	TRBJ2-3	TRBD2	TGTGCCAGCAGCTTACCGGGGGGACCCACAGATACGCAGTATTTT	CASSLPGGPTDTQYF
.	TRBV5-1	TRBJ1-6	.	TGCGCCAGCAGCTTGGCCACAAAATCTAATTCACCCCTCCACTTT	CASSLATKSNSPLHF
.	TRBV29-1	TRBJ2-7	.	TGCAGCGTTGAAGATCGGCCGACTTCCTACGAGCAGTACTTC	CSVEDRPTSYEQYF
.	TRBV19	TRBJ1-4	TRBD1	TGTGCCAGTAGCCCGGACAGGACCTATAATGAAAAACTGTTTTTT	CASSPDRTYNEKLFF
.	TRBV28	TRBJ1-4	.	TGTGCCAGCGGAAAGACGAAGTCTGAAAAACTGTTTTTT	CASGKTKSEKLFF
.	TRBV7-9	TRBJ1-1	TRBD1	TGTGCCAGCAGCCGCACAGGGGTGTATACTGAAGCTTTCTTT	CASSRTGVYTEAFF
.	TRBV19	TRBJ1-2	.	TGTGCCAGTAGCACCCCTATCGGACAGTTTCTATATGGCTACACCTTC	CASSTPIGQFLYGYTF
.	TRBV14	TRBJ2-5	.	TGTGCCAGCAGCCAACTGCGGGGAAGGTCAGAGACCCAGTACTTC	CASSQLRGRSETQYF
few	TRBV7-3	TRBJ1-1	.	TGTGCCAGCAGCTTAGATCAGGCGGTTAACACTGAAGCTTTCTTT	CASSLDQAVNTEAFF
.	TRBV7-2	TRBJ1-2	.	TGTGCCAGCAGCTTACTGAGTGCCAACTATGGCTACACCTTC	CASSLLSANYGYTF
.	TRBV10-3	TRBJ2-3	.	TGTGCCAACCCGGGTCTTGGCACAGATACGCAGTATTTT	CANPGLGTDTQYF
.	TRBV7-2	TRBJ1-4	.	TGTGCCAGCAGCTTAATACAGATTAATGAAAAACTGTTTTTT	CASSLIQINEKLFF
once	TRBV18	TRBJ2-3	.	TGTGCCAGCTCACGGGAGACTAACAGGCCTGGCGGGAATACGCAGTATTTT	CASSRETNRPGGNTQYF
.	TRBV30	TRBJ2-5	TRBD2	TGTGCCTGGAGTGTAAGACTAGCGGGGGGCTCGTTAGAGACCCAGTACTTC	CAWSVRLAGGSLETQYF
.	TRBV7-2	TRBJ2-7	.	TGTGCCAGCAGCTTAGTGTACGAGCAGTACTTC	CASSLVYEQYF
.	TRBV6-6	TRBJ2-3	TRBD1	TGTGCCAGCAGTCAGGACAGGCCGGCAGATACGCAGTATTTT	CASSQDRPADTQYF
.	TRBV15	TRBJ1-5	.	TGTGCCACCAGCAGAGTCAGTGGCAGTCCGAATCAGCCCCAGCATTTT	CATSRVSGSPNQPQHF
.	TRBV19	TRBJ2-3	TRBD1	TGTGCCACACCCCGCGGGGACAGGGGGCGAAGTTCTACGCAGTATTTT	CATPRGDRGRSSTQYF
few	TRBV19	TRBJ1-5	TRBD1	TGTGCCAGCGACAGGGACCTCAATCAGCCCCAGCATTTT	CASDRDLNQPQHF
once	TRBV19	TRBJ1-1	.	TGTGCCAGTAATCCAGAGTTGAACACTGAAGCTTTCTTT	CASNPELNTEAFF
once	TRBV28	TRBJ1-1	.	TGTGCCAGCAGTTTATTACATAAGAACACTGAAGCTTTCTTT	CASSLLHKNTEAFF
once	TRBV7-9	TRBJ2-2	.	TGTGCCAGCAGCCCCCGGGGGAACACCGGGGAGCTGTTTTTT	CASSPRGNTGELFF
.	TRBV7-3	TRBJ1-1	.	TGTGCCAGCAGCTTATCTACAGACCCTGGGAACACTGAAGCTTTCTTT	CASSLSTDPGNTEAFF
.	TRBV18	TRBJ2-2	TRBD1	TGTGCCAGCTCACCGCTCGGACAGGGCACAACCGGGGAGCTGTTTTTT	CASSPLGQGTTGELFF
.	TRBV30	TRBJ1-2	TRBD1	TGTGCCTTGGAGGGACAGGGGATAACCTATGGCTACACCTTC	CALEGQGITYGYTF
.	TRBV28	TRBJ1-4	.	TGTGCCAGCAGTTTCCCCGGGACGGCCCCACATGAAAAACTGTTTTTT	CASSFPGTAPHEKLFF
.	TRBV2	TRBJ1-5	.	TGTGCCAGCAGTGGTCCCGGGGATAGCAATCAGCCCCAGCATTTT	CASSGPGDSNQPQHF
once	TRBV14	TRBJ2-7	TRBD1	TGTGCCAGCAGCCAGCCCTTAGACAGGGGGCAATACGAGCAGTACTTC	CASSQPLDRGQYEQYF
.	TRBV5-1	TRBJ2-5	TRBD2	TGCGCCAGCAGCTCCCGAACGGGACTAGCGGGGGGTGGAGAGACCCAGTACTTC	CASSSRTGLAGGGETQYF
.	TRBV7-2	TRBJ2-1	.	TGTGCCAGCAGCTTAGATACAGTGTCCTACTCGACCAGGAATGAGCAGTTCTTC	CASSLDTVSYSTRNEQFF
.	TRBV6-6	TRBJ2-3	.	TGTGCCAGCAGTTACTCGGCGCTAAGAGGCGCAGATACGCAGTATTTT	CASSYSALRGADTQYF
.	TRBV19	TRBJ1-2	TRBD1	TGTGCCAGTAGCTTCGTAACAGGGGAATCTAACTATGGCTACACCTTC	CASSFVTGESNYGYTF
.	TRBV5-6	TRBJ1-2	TRBD1	TGTGCCAGCAGCTTTGGGACAGGGGGGGCCTATGGCTACACCTTC	CASSFGTGGAYGYTF
once	TRBV5-6	TRBJ1-1	.	TGTGCCAGCAGCTTCAGCGGCACTGAAGCTTTCTTT	CASSFSGTEAFF
.	TRBV27	TRBJ1-6	.	TGTGCCAGCAGTTCAGACCCCCTCCACTTT	CASSSDPLHF
.	TRBV7-3	TRBJ2-1	TRBD2	TGTGCCAGCAGCTCCACTAGCGGGGGGGTTTTTTCCTACAATGAGCAGTTCTTC	CASSSTSGGVFSYNEQFF
.	TRBV28	TRBJ1-3	.	TGTGCCAGCAGCCTGGGACGCTCCGGTCCTAACACCATATATTTT	CASSLGRSGPNTIYF
.	TRBV6-5	TRBJ1-1	.	TGTGCCAGCAGTTACACGATGGACGTGAACACTGAAGCTTTCTTT	CASSYTMDVNTEAFF
.	TRBV5-1	TRBJ2-6	.	TGCGCCAGCAGCTTGGCCGAGGGGACTGGGGCCAACGTCCTGACTTTC	CASSLAEGTGANVLTF
once	TRBV6-1	TRBJ1-2	TRBD1	TGTGCCAGCAGTTCCCAGGACAGGCTTAACTATGGCTACACCTTC	CASSSQDRLNYGYTF
once	TRBV19	TRBJ1-5	.	TGTGCCAGTAGTATCCTTGGCAATCAGCCCCAGCATTTT	CASSILGNQPQHF
once	TRBV27	TRBJ1-1	.	TGTGCCAGCAGTAGGGGGGAACAGGTGACGAACACTGAAGCTTTCTTT	CASSRGEQVTNTEAFF
.	TRBV18	TRBJ1-5	.	TGTGCCAGCTCACCGCTGGGGGGGATGAGCAATCAGCCCCAGCATTTT	CASSPLGGMSNQPQHF
.	TRBV5-1	TRBJ1-2	.	TGCGCCAGCAGTCCGGCAGGAGCAAACTATGGCTACACCTTC	CASSPAGANYGYTF
.	TRBV5-1	TRBJ2-5	TRBD2	TGCGCCACCTCTGGCGGGGGGGCCACGGAGACCCAGTACTTC	CATSGGGATETQYF
.	TRBV6-6	TRBJ2-5	.	TGTGCCAGCAGTTATTCTGGACAGCGCCAGACCCAGTACTTC	CASSYSGQRQTQYF
.	TRBV11-2	TRBJ2-1	TRBD2	TGTGCCAGCAGCTTGGAGACTAGCCCTATCTTCAACAATGAGCAGTTCTTC	CASSLETSPIFNNEQFF
.	TRBV5-1	TRBJ1-4	.	TGCGCCAGCAGCTTGGCCTTCGAGGGGCCACTGTTTTTT	CASSLAFEGPLFF